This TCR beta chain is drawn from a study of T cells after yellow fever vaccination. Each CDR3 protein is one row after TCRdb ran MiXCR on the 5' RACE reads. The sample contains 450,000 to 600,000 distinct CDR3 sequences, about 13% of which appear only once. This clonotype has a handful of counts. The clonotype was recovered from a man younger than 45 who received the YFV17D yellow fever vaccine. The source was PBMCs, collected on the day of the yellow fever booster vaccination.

The CDR3 loop reads CSVGVNYEQYF. DNA of the CDR3: TGCAGCGTTGGGGTGAACTACGAGCAGTACTTC. The gene calls are TRBV29-1 and TRBJ2-7; D ambiguous. This CDR3 region has 11 residues. Per germline, CDR1 SQVTM and CDR2 ANQGSEA. Trimming cost V 4 bases and J 3 bases, with 7 bases left between them.